These 19 T cell receptor beta chains originate from one sample sequenced in a study of cytomegalovirus exposure and HLA in healthy donors. PCR was performed using 60 Vbeta and 13 Jbeta primers. Sequenced by immunoSEQ multiplex PCR; TCRdb stores in-frame clones only, minus some. The data show 150,000 to 200,000 clones, 80% to 85% seen once. Sequenced: PBMCs. These TCRs come from a woman aged 30 to 39 in good health and CMV-seronegative.

The chain has TRBV5-6 and TRBJ2-5; 7 nucleotides agree with TRBD2. J lost 7 bases, V lost 1 base, and 10 bases had no gene match. The CDR3 covers 15 residues. Germline CDR1 reads SGHDT; CDR2 reads YYEEEE. This chain's CDR3 is CASSLSDLPSGTQYF. The DNA for the CDR3 is TGTGCCAGCAGCTTGTCCGACCTTCCTAGCGGGACCCAGTACTTC.

The rearrangement uses TRBV7-2 and TRBJ2-1; D is perhaps TRBD2 (6 bases). Germline V gene sequence: CDR1 SGHTA, CDR2 FQGNSA. The CDR3 contains 16 residues. V lost 2 bases to trimming and J lost 0 bases, with 11 bases between them. This CDR3 reads CASSLIAGSSYNEQFF. In DNA form, the CDR3 reads TGTGCCAGCAGCTTAATTGCCGGGAGCTCCTACAATGAGCAGTTCTTC.

The V gene is TRBV19, the J gene TRBJ2-3, with no clear D. Trimming cost V 4 bases and J 0 bases, with 11 bases left between them. The CDR3 consists of 15 residues. Per germline, CDR1 LNHDA and CDR2 SQIVND (reference sequence). CDR3 residues: CASSKQVASTDTQYF. The CDR3 bases are TGTGCCAGTAGTAAGCAGGTCGCTAGCACAGATACGCAGTATTTT.

In this sample, this clone turned up once. V gene TRBV5-4 combines with J gene TRBJ2-7, with D possibly matching TRBD2 (5 bases). The CDR3 covers 12 residues. Per germline, CDR1 SGHNT and CDR2 YYREEE (reference sequence). With 0 bases removed from V and 6 bases from J, the gap between germline ends came to 7 bases. The CDR3 sequence: CASSLGGSEQYF. DNA for the CDR3: TGTGCCAGCAGCTTGGGAGGGTCCGAGCAGTACTTC.

This clone was seen a single time. The chain links TRBV25-1 to TRBJ2-7; D unclear. V was cut by 4 bases and J by 4 bases, with 14 bases left in between. There are 14 residues in the CDR3. Germline CDR1 is MGHDK and CDR2 is SYGVNS. CDR3: CASSAHPTEYEQYF. The CDR3 nucleotides read TGTGCCAGCAGTGCCCACCCGACGGAGTACGAGCAGTACTTC.

This chain joins TRBV11-2 and TRBJ2-5; D not certain. Matching the DNA end better, TRBJ2-7 makes the J call doubtful. The CDR3 contains 15 residues. CDR1 is SGHAT and CDR2 is FQNNGV in the germline V gene. The CDR3 reads CASSLALGLAYEQYF. CDR3 DNA sequence: TGTGCCAGCAGCTTAGCGCTGGGTCTAGCCTACGAGCAGTACTTC.

The chain recombines TRBV18 with TRBJ1-1; D gene ambiguous. The V gene lost 0 bases and the J gene lost 4 bases, with 9 bases spanning the gap. Germline lookup yields CDR1 KGHSH and CDR2 LQKENI. CDR3 length: 14 residues. CDR3 region: CASSPPGGPTEAFF. CDR3 bases: TGTGCCAGCTCACCACCGGGCGGGCCCACTGAAGCTTTCTTT.

The chain couples TRBV7-9 to TRBJ1-5, with D uncertain. V shed 0 bases and J shed 7 bases, with 10 bases lying between them. CDR1 is SEHNR, CDR2 FQNEAQ, per germline (reference sequence). This CDR3 has 14 residues. CDR3 residues: CASSLASGLQPQHF. The CDR3 DNA reads as TGTGCCAGCAGCTTAGCGTCGGGTTTACAGCCCCAGCATTTT.

The gene calls are TRBV7-6 and TRBJ2-3; TRBD1 matches 7 bases. V dropped 5 bases and J dropped 1; count of bases not matched to a gene: 9. This CDR3 is built from 16 residues. Germline CDR1 is SGHVS and CDR2 is FNYEAQ. The CDR3 nucleotides are TGTGCCAGCAGCCCATCCCCCGGACAGGGCACAGATACGCAGTATTTT. Translation gives CASSPSPGQGTDTQYF.

This sequence joins TRBV6-4 and TRBJ2-1; 10 bases match TRBD2. CDR1 and CDR2 from the germline V gene are MRHNA and SNTAGT. V shed 5 bases, J shed 7 bases, and the junction held 8 bases outside the gene matches. This CDR3 contains 15 residues. DNA of the CDR3: TGTGCCAGCAGTACAAGCGGGGGGGCAGGGAATGAGCAGTTCTTC. Its translation: CASSTSGGAGNEQFF.

This clone occurred a few times. The chain recombines TRBV5-6 with TRBJ2-1, with TRBD1 matching 11 bases. The CDR3 runs to 16 residues. V lost 4 bases, J lost 8 bases, and 11 bases stayed unmatched. From germline, CDR1 is SGHDT and CDR2 YYEEEE. The CDR3 region has the DNA TGTGCCAGCAGCGCCATCCCGGGACAGGGGGTCGATGAGCAGTTCTTC. It encodes CASSAIPGQGVDEQFF.

This clone was picked up one time. The sample has other DNA sequences that encode this CDR3 too. V is TRBV7-2 and J is TRBJ1-2; D remains ambiguous. Trimming removed 1 base at V and 3 bases at J, with 6 bases between. This CDR3 comprises 13 residues. Per the germline V gene, CDR1 is SGHTA and CDR2 is FQGNSA. The CDR3 is CASSLDPDYGYTF. CDR3 DNA: TGTGCCAGCAGCTTAGACCCGGACTATGGCTACACCTTC.

This clone has just a few counts. The chain has TRBV2 and TRBJ2-7, with 9 bases lining up with TRBD1. Trimming cost V 6 bases and J 5 bases; bases outside gene matches: 8. Per germline, CDR1 SNHLY and CDR2 FYNNEI. The CDR3 extends over 14 amino acids. CDR3 coding DNA: TGTGCCAGCAGGGGCCGGGACAGGGATCACGAGCAGTACTTC. This encodes CASRGRDRDHEQYF.

The table lists this clone with a count of one. The chain combines TRBV4-2 with TRBJ2-5; D might be TRBD2 (5 bases). CDR3 size: 13 residues. V dropped 1 base and J dropped 4 bases, with 7 bases sitting between them. Germline V gene data show CDR1 as LGHNA and CDR2 as YNFKEQ. The CDR3 sequence: CASSQAGGETQYF. CDR3 nucleotides: TGTGCCAGCAGCCAAGCCGGAGGAGAGACCCAGTACTTC.

This clone was picked up a small number of times. The V gene is TRBV30, the J gene TRBJ2-4; D gene ambiguous. Germline V lookup: CDR1 GTSNPN, CDR2 SVGIG (reference sequence). V lost 0 bases and J 7 bases, leaving 10 bases between the germline ends. The CDR3 sequence is 13 residues long. The CDR3 loop is CAWSVGVGNIQYF. CDR3 nucleotides: TGTGCCTGGAGTGTAGGAGTCGGGAACATTCAGTACTTC.

This chain joins TRBV28 and TRBJ2-3; 8 bases align to TRBD2. This CDR3 comprises 17 residues. Germline-derived CDR1 and CDR2 are MDHEN and SYDVKM. V shed 3 bases and J 4 bases; nucleotides not matched to a gene: 12. The CDR3 protein is CASSFGASGSVPDTQYF. The CDR3 nucleotides read TGTGCCAGCAGTTTTGGGGCGAGCGGGAGTGTCCCAGATACGCAGTATTTT.

The chain carries TRBV4-3 and TRBJ1-3; tentative D call: TRBD1 (5 bases). The germline gives CDR1 LGHNA, CDR2 YSLEER. Between the trimmed V and J ends, which lost 0 bases and 2 bases, there was a span of 8 bases. The CDR3 loop spans 15 amino acids. The CDR3 sequence: CASSQEWGAGNTIYF. In DNA, the CDR3 is TGCGCCAGCAGCCAAGAGTGGGGGGCTGGAAACACCATATATTTT.

The CDR3, as DNA: TGTGCCATCAGTGAACTCAGCAGGGCCCAGACCGGGGAGCTGTTTTTT. Translated: CAISELSRAQTGELFF. The chain combines TRBV10-3 with TRBJ2-2; tentative D call: TRBD1 (5 bases). From germline, CDR1 is ENHRY and CDR2 SYGVKD. The CDR3 runs 16 residues. V dropped 3 bases and J dropped 5 bases, with 16 bases sitting between them.

The rearrangement links TRBV2 to TRBJ2-5; possibly TRBD2 for D (5 bases). The CDR3 contains 15 residues. Germline V gives CDR1 SNHLY, CDR2 FYNNEI. The V end lost 0 bases, the J end lost 3 bases, and 11 bases lay between the germline ends. The CDR3 spells CASSEALGVEETQYF. CDR3 nucleotides: TGTGCCAGCAGTGAAGCGCTCGGGGTAGAAGAGACCCAGTACTTC. The entire variable domain, with the rest obtained from reference TRBV2 and TRBJ2-5, is as follows: EPEVTQTPSHQVTQMGQEVILRCVPISNHLYFYWYRQILGQKVEFLVSFYNNEISEKSEIFDDQFSVERPDGSNFTLKIRSTKLEDSAMYFCASSEALGVEETQYFGPGTRLLVL.